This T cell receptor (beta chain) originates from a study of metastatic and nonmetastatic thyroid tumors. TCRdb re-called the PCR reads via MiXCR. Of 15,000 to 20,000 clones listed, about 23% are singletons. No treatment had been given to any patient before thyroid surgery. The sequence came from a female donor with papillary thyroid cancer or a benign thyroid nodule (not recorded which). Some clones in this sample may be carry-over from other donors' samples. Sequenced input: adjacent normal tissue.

The CDR3 loop is CASSVLAVTYEQYF. CDR3 DNA sequence: TGTGCCAGCAGCGTACTAGCGGTTACATACGAGCAGTACTTC. The V and J genes are TRBV2 and TRBJ2-7; TRBD2 aligns across 8 bases. There are 14 residues in the CDR3. V was clipped by 6 bases and J by 4 bases; unmatched bases: 8. Germline lookup yields CDR1 SNHLY and CDR2 FYNNEI. Full variable domain (missing parts from reference TRBV2 and TRBJ2-7): EPEVTQTPSHQVTQMGQEVILRCVPISNHLYFYWYRQILGQKVEFLVSFYNNEISEKSEIFDDQFSVERPDGSNFTLKIRSTKLEDSAMYFCASSVLAVTYEQYFGPGTRLTVT.